The clone carrying this T cell receptor (beta chain) was seen only a few times. The record originates from a study of CD8+ T cells in alopecia areata. The CDR3 extends over 15 amino acids. CDR1 is SEHNR, CDR2 FQNEAQ, per germline (reference sequence). With 5 bases removed from V and 7 bases from J, the gap between germline ends came to 17 bases. Following extraction, RNA underwent reverse transcription to cDNA, which served as the sequencing template. Sequenced by immunoSEQ multiplex PCR; TCRdb stores in-frame clones only, minus some. The table has around 160,000 clones, approximately 62% seen once. Stated treatment: oral pan-JAK inhibitor, 5-10 mg twice daily.

Source: CD4+ T cells sorted from blood, taken at week 24, from a patient treated with tofacitinib. The chain combines TRBV7-9 with TRBJ1-4, with D perhaps matching TRBD1 (5 bases). This TCR was sampled from a human donor with alopecia areata. This CDR3 is CASSPDRGVTEKLFF. CDR3 bases: TGTGCCAGCAGCCCCGATCGGGGGGTTACTGAAAAACTGTTTTTT.